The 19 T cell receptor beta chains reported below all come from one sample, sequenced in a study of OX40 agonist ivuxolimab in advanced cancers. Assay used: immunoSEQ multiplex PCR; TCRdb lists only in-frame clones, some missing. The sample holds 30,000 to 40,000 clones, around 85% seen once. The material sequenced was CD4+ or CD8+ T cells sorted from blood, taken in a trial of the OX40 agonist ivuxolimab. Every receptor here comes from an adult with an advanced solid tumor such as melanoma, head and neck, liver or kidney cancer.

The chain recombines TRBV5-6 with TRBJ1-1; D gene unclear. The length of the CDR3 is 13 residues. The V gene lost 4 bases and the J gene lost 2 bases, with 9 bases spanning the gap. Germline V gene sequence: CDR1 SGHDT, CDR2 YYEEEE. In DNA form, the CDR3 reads TGTGCCAGCAGCCCAACGGCTAACACTGAAGCTTTCTTT. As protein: CASSPTANTEAFF.

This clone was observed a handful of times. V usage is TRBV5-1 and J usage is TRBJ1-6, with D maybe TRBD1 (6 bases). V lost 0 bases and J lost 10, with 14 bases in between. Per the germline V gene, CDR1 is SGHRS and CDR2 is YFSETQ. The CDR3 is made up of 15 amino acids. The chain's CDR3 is CASSLAGTRYSPLHF. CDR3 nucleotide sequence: TGCGCCAGCAGCTTGGCTGGGACACGTTACTCACCCCTCCACTTT.

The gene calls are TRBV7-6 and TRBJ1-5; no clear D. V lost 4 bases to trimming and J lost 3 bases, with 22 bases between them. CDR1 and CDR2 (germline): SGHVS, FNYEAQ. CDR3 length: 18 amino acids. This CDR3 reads CASSSQAFGPSNNQPQHF. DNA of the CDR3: TGTGCCAGCAGCTCGCAAGCTTTCGGACCGTCCAACAATCAGCCCCAGCATTTT. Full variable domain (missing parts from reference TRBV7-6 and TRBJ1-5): GAGVSQSPRYKVTKRGQDVALRCDPISGHVSLYWYRQALGQGPEFLTYFNYEAQQDKSGLPNDRFSAERPEGSISTLTIQRTEQRDSAMYRCASSSQAFGPSNNQPQHFGDGTRLSIL.

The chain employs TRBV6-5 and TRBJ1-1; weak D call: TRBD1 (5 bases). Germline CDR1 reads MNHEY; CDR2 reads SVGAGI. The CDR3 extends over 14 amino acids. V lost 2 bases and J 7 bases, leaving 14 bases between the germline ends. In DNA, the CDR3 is TGTGCCAGCAGTTACGGTGCAGGGAGCTTTGAAGCTTTCTTT. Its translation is CASSYGAGSFEAFF.

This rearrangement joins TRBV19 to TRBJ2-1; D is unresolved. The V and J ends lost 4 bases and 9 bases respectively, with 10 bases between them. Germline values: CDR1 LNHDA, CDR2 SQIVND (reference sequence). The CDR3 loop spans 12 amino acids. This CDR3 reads CASSTLWGEQFF. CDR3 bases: TGTGCCAGTAGTACTTTATGGGGTGAGCAGTTCTTC.

CDR3 protein: CASSYVTGQLDEQFF. Here the CDR3 DNA reads TGTGCCAGCAGTTACGTGACAGGGCAATTGGATGAGCAGTTCTTC. This chain joins TRBV6-6 and TRBJ2-1; TRBD1 matches 7 bases. Per the germline V gene, CDR1 is MNHNY and CDR2 is SVGAGI (reference sequence). The V segment lost 2 bases and the J segment 8 bases; nucleotides outside the gene matches: 9. The CDR3 has 15 amino acids.

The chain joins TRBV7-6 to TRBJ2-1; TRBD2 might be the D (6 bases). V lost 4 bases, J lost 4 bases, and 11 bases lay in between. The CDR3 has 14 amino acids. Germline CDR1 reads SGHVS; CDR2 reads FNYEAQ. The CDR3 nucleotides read TGTGCCAGCAGCTCCGGGACTGGATACAATGAGCAGTTCTTC. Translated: CASSSGTGYNEQFF.

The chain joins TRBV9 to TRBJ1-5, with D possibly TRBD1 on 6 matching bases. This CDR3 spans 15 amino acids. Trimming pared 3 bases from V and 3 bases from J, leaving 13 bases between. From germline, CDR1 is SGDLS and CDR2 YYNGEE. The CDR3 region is CASSATGHANQPQHF. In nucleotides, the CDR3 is TGTGCCAGCAGCGCCACAGGGCACGCCAATCAGCCCCAGCATTTT. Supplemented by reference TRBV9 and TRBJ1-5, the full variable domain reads DSGVTQTPKHLITATGQRVTLRCSPRSGDLSVYWYQQSLDQGLQFLIQYYNGEERAKGNILERFSAQQFPDLHSELNLSSLELGDSALYFCASSATGHANQPQHFGDGTRLSIL.

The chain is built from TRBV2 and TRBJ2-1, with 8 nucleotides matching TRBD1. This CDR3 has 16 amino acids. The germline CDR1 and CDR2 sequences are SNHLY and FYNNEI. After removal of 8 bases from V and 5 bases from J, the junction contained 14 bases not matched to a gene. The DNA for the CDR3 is TGTGCCAGCTGTTACAGGGGGAGTGGGGTAAACAATGAGCAGTTCTTC. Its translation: CASCYRGSGVNNEQFF. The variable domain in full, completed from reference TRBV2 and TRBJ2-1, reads EPEVTQTPSHQVTQMGQEVILRCVPISNHLYFYWYRQILGQKVEFLVSFYNNEISEKSEIFDDQFSVERPDGSNFTLKIRSTKLEDSAMYFCASCYRGSGVNNEQFFGPGTRLTVL.

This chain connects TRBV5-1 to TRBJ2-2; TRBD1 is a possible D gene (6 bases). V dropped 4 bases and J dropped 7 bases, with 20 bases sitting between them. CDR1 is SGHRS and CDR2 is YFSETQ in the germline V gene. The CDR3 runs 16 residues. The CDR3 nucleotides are TGCGCCAGCAGCCGATACCCGGGACACGACAACGGGGAGCTGTTTTTT. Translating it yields CASSRYPGHDNGELFF.

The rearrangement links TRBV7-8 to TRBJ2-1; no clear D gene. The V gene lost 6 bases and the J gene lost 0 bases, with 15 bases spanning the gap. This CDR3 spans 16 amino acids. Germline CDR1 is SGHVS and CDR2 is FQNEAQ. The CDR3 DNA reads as TGTGCCAGCAGATTTAGGGCAGTTAGCTCCTACAATGAGCAGTTCTTC. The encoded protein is CASRFRAVSSYNEQFF.

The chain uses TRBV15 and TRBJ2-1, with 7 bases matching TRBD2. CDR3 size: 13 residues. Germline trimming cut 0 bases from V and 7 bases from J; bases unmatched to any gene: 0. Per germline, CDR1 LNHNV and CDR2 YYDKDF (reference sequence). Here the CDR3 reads CATSREGGNEQFF. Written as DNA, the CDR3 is TGTGCCACCAGCAGAGAGGGGGGGAATGAGCAGTTCTTC.

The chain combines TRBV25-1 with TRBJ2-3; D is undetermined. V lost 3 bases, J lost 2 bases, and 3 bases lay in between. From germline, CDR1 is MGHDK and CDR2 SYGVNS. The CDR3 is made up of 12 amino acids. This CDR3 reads CASSDDTDTQYF. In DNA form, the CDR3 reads TGTGCCAGCAGTGATGACACAGATACGCAGTATTTT.

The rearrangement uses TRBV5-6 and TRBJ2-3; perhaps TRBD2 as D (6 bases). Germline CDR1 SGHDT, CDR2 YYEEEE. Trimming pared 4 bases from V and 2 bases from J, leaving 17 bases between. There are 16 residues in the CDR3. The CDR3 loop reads CASSTGLSDNTDTQYF. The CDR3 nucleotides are TGTGCCAGCAGCACCGGACTATCCGACAACACAGATACGCAGTATTTT.

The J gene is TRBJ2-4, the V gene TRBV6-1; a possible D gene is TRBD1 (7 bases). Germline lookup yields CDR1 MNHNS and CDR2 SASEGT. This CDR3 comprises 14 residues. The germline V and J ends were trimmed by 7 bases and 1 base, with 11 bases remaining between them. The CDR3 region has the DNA TGTGCCAGCATGCGGGACAGCGCCAAAAACATTCAGTACTTC. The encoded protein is CASMRDSAKNIQYF.

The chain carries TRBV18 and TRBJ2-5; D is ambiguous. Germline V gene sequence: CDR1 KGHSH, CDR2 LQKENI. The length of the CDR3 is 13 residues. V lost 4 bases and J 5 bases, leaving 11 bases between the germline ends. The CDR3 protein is CASSLGLGETQYF. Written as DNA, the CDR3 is TGTGCCAGCTCACTTGGCCTCGGGGAGACCCAGTACTTC. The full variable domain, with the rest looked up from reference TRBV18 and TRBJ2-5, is NAGVMQNPRHLVRRRGQEARLRCSPMKGHSHVYWYRQLPEEGLKFMVYLQKENIIDESGMPKERFSAEFPKEGPSILRIQQVVRGDSAAYFCASSLGLGETQYFGPGTRLLVL.

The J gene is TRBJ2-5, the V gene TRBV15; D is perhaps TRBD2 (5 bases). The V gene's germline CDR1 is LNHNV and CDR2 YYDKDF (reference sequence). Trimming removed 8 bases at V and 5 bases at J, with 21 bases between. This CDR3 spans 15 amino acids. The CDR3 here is CATRRRGPNGETQYF. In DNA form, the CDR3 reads TGTGCCACCCGGAGGAGAGGGCCAAATGGCGAGACCCAGTACTTC.

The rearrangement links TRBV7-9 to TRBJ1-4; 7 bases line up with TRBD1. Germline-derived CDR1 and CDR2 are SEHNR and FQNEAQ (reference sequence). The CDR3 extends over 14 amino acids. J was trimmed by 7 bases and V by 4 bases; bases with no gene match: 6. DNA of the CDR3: TGTGCCAGCAGCTCCGACAGGGACAGTGAAAAACTGTTTTTT. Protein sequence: CASSSDRDSEKLFF.

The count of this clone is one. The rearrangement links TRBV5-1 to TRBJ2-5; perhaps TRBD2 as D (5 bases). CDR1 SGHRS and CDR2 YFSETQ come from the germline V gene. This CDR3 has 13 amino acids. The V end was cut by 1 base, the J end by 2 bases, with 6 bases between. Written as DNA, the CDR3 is TGCGCCAGCAGCTTGACTAGACAAGAGACCCAGTACTTC. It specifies CASSLTRQETQYF. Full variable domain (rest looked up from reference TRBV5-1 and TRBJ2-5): KAGVTQTPRYLIKTRGQQVTLSCSPISGHRSVSWYQQTPGQGLQFLFEYFSETQRNKGNFPGRFSGRQFSNSRSEMNVSTLELGDSALYLCASSLTRQETQYFGPGTRLLVL.